Listed below are T cell receptor beta chains from one sample, sequenced in a study of control samples from healthy donors and cancer patients. Using immunoSEQ multiplex PCR, the repertoire was profiled, and TCRdb retains in-frame clones only, with some absent. The sample yields about 130,000 clones, around 90% seen once. Sequenced: blood. These receptors all stem from a man aged 40-49 years in good health. Each CDR3 is given with its conserved first and last residue. The D gene is left open where the match is weak. Clone size, where shown, is once, few, many, or a class for clones that have expanded.

length: 16
V: TRBV7-3
D: TRBD2
size: NA
J: TRBJ2-1
DNA: TGTGCCAGCAGCCGGAGGACTAGCGGGGAATACAATGAGCAGTTCTTC
CDR3: CASSRRTSGEYNEQFF

length: 11
V: TRBV29-1
D: NA
size: NA
J: TRBJ2-5
DNA: TGCAGCGCGAATCGATTAGAGACCCAGTACTTC
CDR3: CSANRLETQYF

length: 18
V: TRBV5-4
D: TRBD1
size: NA
J: TRBJ2-2
DNA: TGTGCCAGCAGCTCCTCGACAGGGGGCTCGCTTGGCACCGGGGAGCTGTTTTTT
CDR3: CASSSSTGGSLGTGELFF

length: 15
V: TRBV12-5
D: NA
size: NA
J: TRBJ2-2
DNA: TGTGCTAGTGGCCCAGACAGGAGGAACACCGGGGAGCTGTTTTTT
CDR3: CASGPDRRNTGELFF

length: 16
V: TRBV5-4
D: TRBD1
size: NA
J: TRBJ2-3
DNA: TGTGCCAGCAGCTTGGAGGACAGGGTCGAGACAGATACGCAGTATTTT
CDR3: CASSLEDRVETDTQYF

length: 14
V: TRBV4-1
D: NA
size: NA
J: TRBJ2-7
DNA: TGCGCCAGCAGCCCCGGGACGGGACTGGACGAGCAGTACTTC
CDR3: CASSPGTGLDEQYF

length: 15
V: TRBV28
D: NA
size: NA
J: TRBJ2-1
DNA: TGTGCCAGCAATCATCCAGGGAAGGTCGGGAATGAGCAGTTCTTC
CDR3: CASNHPGKVGNEQFF

length: 13
V: TRBV29-1
D: TRBD1
size: NA
J: TRBJ1-2
DNA: TGCAGCGTGAGGACAGGGTCAAACTATGGCTACACCTTC
CDR3: CSVRTGSNYGYTF

length: 14
V: TRBV5-1
D: NA
size: NA
J: TRBJ1-6
DNA: TGCGCCAGCAGTTTTACAAGCCCAAATTCACCCCTCCACTTT
CDR3: CASSFTSPNSPLHF

length: 14
V: TRBV6-5
D: NA
size: NA
J: TRBJ2-2
DNA: TGTGCCAGCAGGGTGGCCGTGGGCACCGGGGAGCTGTTTTTT
CDR3: CASRVAVGTGELFF

length: 16
V: TRBV9
D: TRBD2
size: NA
J: TRBJ2-1
DNA: TGTGCCAGCAGCGCTAGCGGGGGGTCCCCCTACAATGAGCAGTTCTTC
CDR3: CASSASGGSPYNEQFF

length: 14
V: TRBV6-5
D: NA
size: NA
J: TRBJ2-2
DNA: TGTGCCAGCCGGAGGGCAGCGAACACCGGGGAGCTGTTTTTT
CDR3: CASRRAANTGELFF

length: 12
V: TRBV12-3/TRBV12-4
D: NA
size: once
J: TRBJ1-6
DNA: TGTGCCAGCAGTCCAGACAGCGAGGTCCTCCACTTT
CDR3: CASSPDSEVLHF

length: 15
V: TRBV6-4
D: TRBD1
size: NA
J: TRBJ2-3
DNA: TGTGCCAGCAGTGAGTTGGGGACAGGGGGAGATACGCAGTATTTT
CDR3: CASSELGTGGDTQYF

length: 16
V: TRBV5-5
D: NA
size: NA
J: TRBJ2-5
DNA: TGTGCCAGCAGCTCCCCTTTAACCGGGGCACAAGAGACCCAGTACTTC
CDR3: CASSSPLTGAQETQYF

length: 11
V: TRBV12-3/TRBV12-4
D: NA
size: NA
J: TRBJ1-2
DNA: TGTGCCAGCAGTTTTCTCCATGGCTACACCTTC
CDR3: CASSFLHGYTF

length: 13
V: TRBV12-3/TRBV12-4
D: NA
size: NA
J: TRBJ1-2
DNA: TGTGCCAGCAGCTCCGGGACGGTCTATGGCTACACCTTC
CDR3: CASSSGTVYGYTF

length: 13
V: TRBV4-1
D: NA
size: NA
J: TRBJ1-2
DNA: TGCGCCAGCAGCCAAGATTGGGGGTCAGGCTACACCTTC
CDR3: CASSQDWGSGYTF

length: 16
V: TRBV4-2
D: TRBD1
size: NA
J: TRBJ1-3
DNA: TGTGCCAGCAGCCAAGAGCAGGGGGCGCAAGGAAACACCATATATTTT
CDR3: CASSQEQGAQGNTIYF

length: 14
V: TRBV4-1
D: NA
size: NA
J: TRBJ1-5
DNA: TGCGCCAGCAGCACCACGGGAGTTGGGCAGCCCCAGCATTTT
CDR3: CASSTTGVGQPQHF

length: 16
V: TRBV7-2
D: NA
size: NA
J: TRBJ1-2
DNA: TGTGCCAGCAGCGTAAGGCAAGGGGAGTTTAACTATGGCTACACCTTC
CDR3: CASSVRQGEFNYGYTF

length: 15
V: TRBV7-8
D: TRBD1
size: NA
J: TRBJ1-5
DNA: TGTGCCAGCAGCTTGCCCGGGACAGAGAATCAGCCCCAGCATTTT
CDR3: CASSLPGTENQPQHF

length: 14
V: TRBV3-1/TRBV3-2
D: TRBD1
size: once
J: TRBJ1-2
DNA: TGTGCCAGCAGCCTTGACAGGGCTCTCTATGGCTACACCTTC
CDR3: CASSLDRALYGYTF

length: 17
V: TRBV5-1
D: TRBD1
size: NA
J: TRBJ2-2
DNA: TGCGCCAGCAGCGTTCGTTCGCCTGGGACAGACACCGGGGAGCTGTTTTTT
CDR3: CASSVRSPGTDTGELFF

length: 15
V: TRBV2
D: NA
size: NA
J: TRBJ1-1
DNA: TGTGCCAGCAGTGATAGGGGGGTTGGGAACACTGAAGCTTTCTTT
CDR3: CASSDRGVGNTEAFF

length: 14
V: TRBV11-1
D: TRBD2
size: NA
J: TRBJ2-7
DNA: TGTGCCAGCAGCCCTACGCGGGGGGCGAGTGAGCAGTACTTC
CDR3: CASSPTRGASEQYF

length: 15
V: TRBV9
D: NA
size: NA
J: TRBJ2-3
DNA: TGTGCCAGCAGCGTAGGAGGGGCCTGGATAGATACGCAGTATTTT
CDR3: CASSVGGAWIDTQYF

length: 16
V: TRBV2
D: TRBD1
size: NA
J: TRBJ1-6
DNA: TGTGCCAGCAGTGATAGGGACAGCGGTTATAATTCACCCCTCCACTTT
CDR3: CASSDRDSGYNSPLHF

length: 13
V: TRBV24-1
D: TRBD2
size: NA
J: TRBJ2-3
DNA: TGTGCCACCAGTAACAGCGGGGGTATTACGCAGTATTTT
CDR3: CATSNSGGITQYF

length: 16
V: TRBV19
D: TRBD2
size: NA
J: TRBJ2-2
DNA: TGTGCCAGTAGTACTATTAGCGGGAGAAACACCGGGGAGCTGTTTTTT
CDR3: CASSTISGRNTGELFF

length: 15
V: TRBV11-3
D: TRBD1
size: NA
J: TRBJ2-3
DNA: TGTGCCAGCAGCTTAGGGGACAGGGTCACAGATACGCAGTATTTT
CDR3: CASSLGDRVTDTQYF

length: 14
V: TRBV5-1
D: NA
size: NA
J: TRBJ1-4
DNA: TGCGCCAGCAGCTCCCGAGGGGGGGCTGAAAAACTGTTTTTT
CDR3: CASSSRGGAEKLFF

length: 14
V: TRBV9
D: NA
size: NA
J: TRBJ1-1
DNA: TGTGCCAGCAGCGTAGCTACAGAGAACACTGAAGCTTTCTTT
CDR3: CASSVATENTEAFF

length: 16
V: TRBV9
D: TRBD1
size: NA
J: TRBJ2-5
DNA: TGTGCCAGCAGCAAAACAGGACAGGGTTCTTTGGAGACCCAGTACTTC
CDR3: CASSKTGQGSLETQYF

length: 12
V: TRBV5-1
D: NA
size: few
J: TRBJ2-7
DNA: TGCGCCAGCAGCTTTCCAGGGCCCGAGCAGTACTTC
CDR3: CASSFPGPEQYF

length: 19
V: TRBV15
D: NA
size: NA
J: TRBJ2-6
DNA: TGTGCCACCAGCAGAGATAAGGACAGTTCAAGCTCTGGGGCCAACGTCCTGACTTTC
CDR3: CATSRDKDSSSSGANVLTF

length: 14
V: TRBV5-1
D: NA
size: few
J: TRBJ1-4
DNA: TGCGCCAGCAGCTTGGGCTCGGCTAGCGAAAAACTGTTTTTT
CDR3: CASSLGSASEKLFF

length: 14
V: TRBV19
D: TRBD1
size: NA
J: TRBJ1-2
DNA: TGTGCCAGTAGGCGCGGACAGGAAGGCTATGGCTACACCTTC
CDR3: CASRRGQEGYGYTF

length: 11
V: TRBV20-1
D: NA
size: once
J: TRBJ2-3
DNA: TGCAGTGCTGCGGCGGCGGATACGCAGTATTTT
CDR3: CSAAAADTQYF

length: 15
V: TRBV5-6
D: NA
size: NA
J: TRBJ2-7
DNA: TGTGCCAGCAGCTTGACCAGACGGGGGACCTACGAGCAGTACTTC
CDR3: CASSLTRRGTYEQYF

length: 15
V: TRBV6-5
D: NA
size: NA
J: TRBJ2-3
DNA: TGTGCCAGCAGATTGGATAACAGGGAGGCAGATACGCAGTATTTT
CDR3: CASRLDNREADTQYF

length: 13
V: TRBV27
D: NA
size: NA
J: TRBJ2-7
DNA: TGTGCCAGCAGTTTATCAGGAGGGGTCGAGCAGTACTTC
CDR3: CASSLSGGVEQYF

length: 14
V: TRBV7-9
D: NA
size: NA
J: TRBJ2-3
DNA: TGTGCCAGCAGCTTAGTGGGTCAGGGGAGCGCGCAGTATTTT
CDR3: CASSLVGQGSAQYF

length: 13
V: TRBV7-2
D: NA
size: NA
J: TRBJ2-3
DNA: TGTGCCAGCAGCCGAAAGATAGGAGATACGCAGTATTTT
CDR3: CASSRKIGDTQYF

length: 12
V: TRBV3-1/TRBV3-2
D: NA
size: NA
J: TRBJ2-5
DNA: TGTGCCAGCAGCCAGTGGGGCGAGACCCAGTACTTC
CDR3: CASSQWGETQYF

length: 12
V: TRBV29-1
D: NA
size: NA
J: TRBJ2-7
DNA: TGCAGCGTGGCCTGGGACGGTTACGAGCAGTACTTC
CDR3: CSVAWDGYEQYF

length: 18
V: TRBV5-3
D: NA
size: NA
J: TRBJ1-2
DNA: TGTGCCAGAAGCACTACAGCGAACCAGAAGTTGGATAACTATGGCTACACCTTC
CDR3: CARSTTANQKLDNYGYTF

length: 16
V: TRBV7-9
D: NA
size: few
J: TRBJ1-4
DNA: TGTGCCAGCAGCTCAGGCGACAGTGCAACTAATGAAAAACTGTTTTTT
CDR3: CASSSGDSATNEKLFF

length: 17
V: TRBV18
D: NA
size: NA
J: TRBJ1-5
DNA: TGTGCCAGCTCACCCTATTCAGGGAGGGGTAGCAATCAGCCCCAGCATTTT
CDR3: CASSPYSGRGSNQPQHF

length: 13
V: TRBV7-2
D: NA
size: NA
J: TRBJ2-5
DNA: TGTGCCAGCAGCTCGCTTGCGCAAGAGACCCAGTACTTC
CDR3: CASSSLAQETQYF

length: 12
V: TRBV2
D: NA
size: NA
J: TRBJ2-5
DNA: TGTGCCAGCAGACTACTCCAAGAGACCCAGTACTTC
CDR3: CASRLLQETQYF

length: 14
V: TRBV7-8
D: NA
size: once
J: TRBJ1-5
DNA: TGTGCCAGCAGCCCGCCAGGCGTGAATCAGCCCCAGCATTTT
CDR3: CASSPPGVNQPQHF

length: 16
V: TRBV3-1/TRBV3-2
D: NA
size: NA
J: TRBJ1-5
DNA: TGTGCCAGCAGCCCACAGGGCGCCTATAGCAATCAGCCCCAGCATTTT
CDR3: CASSPQGAYSNQPQHF